A selection of T cell receptor beta chains follows, all from one sample in a study of post-analysis software for immune sequencing data. TCRdb independently ran MiXCR on the PCR reads; one entry per CDR3 protein. The sample shows 750,000 to 950,000 distinct CDR3 sequences, 53% of them seen only once. Source material: blood. All receptors derive from a girl between 10 and 17 years old with multiple sclerosis. Each CDR3 is given with its conserved first and last residue. Fields, in order: V gene, D gene, J gene, clone size, CDR3 DNA, CDR3 protein. A D gene is named only where the DNA matches it firmly. Rows may omit the clone size; those that give it use once, few, many or a size class.

TRBV7-6	NA	TRBJ2-6	few	TGTGCCAGCAGCCCCCTGGGGGGCGCGAGGGCCAACGTCCTGACTTTC	CASSPLGGARANVLTF
TRBV20-1	NA	TRBJ1-1	NA	TGCAGTGCTAGAGATCCTCGGAAAACGAACACTGAAGCTTTCTTT	CSARDPRKTNTEAFF
TRBV5-5	NA	TRBJ1-2	NA	TGTGCCAGCACTACTATTATCTCTGGTGGCTACACCTTC	CASTTIISGGYTF
TRBV12-3/TRBV12-4	NA	TRBJ1-6	NA	TGTGCCAGCAGCACCGAGACGATCTTCTCACCCCGCCACTTT	CASSTETIFSPRHF
TRBV7-2	NA	TRBJ2-7	few	TGTGCCAGCAGCCAACCCGGGGCCCGGAATTACGAGCAGTACTTC	CASSQPGARNYEQYF
TRBV9	TRBD2	TRBJ2-1	NA	TGTGCCAGCAGCGTAGTGACTAGCGGGAAGAACTACAATGAGCAGTTCTTC	CASSVVTSGKNYNEQFF
TRBV7-9	TRBD1	TRBJ1-5	NA	TGTGCCAGCAGCTGGGACAGGGACAATCAGCCCCAGCATTTT	CASSWDRDNQPQHF
TRBV6-5	NA	TRBJ2-5	NA	TGTGCCAGCAGTTTTGTCCCCCCGCGGCAGGGGCGTTATGGGGAGACCCAGTACTTC	CASSFVPPRQGRYGETQYF
TRBV5-1	NA	TRBJ2-7	NA	TGCGCCAGCAGCAAGGGACAACCCTACGAGCAGTACTTC	CASSKGQPYEQYF
TRBV7-8	NA	TRBJ2-4	NA	TGTGCCAGCAGCTCTAGTGTAGCCAAAAACATTCAGTACTTC	CASSSSVAKNIQYF
TRBV7-2	TRBD1	TRBJ2-7	NA	TGTGCCAGCAGCCCAATTCCGGGACAGGGGCGCTACGAGCAGTACTTC	CASSPIPGQGRYEQYF
TRBV20-1	NA	TRBJ1-2	NA	TGCAGTGCCCTCGGGGATTACGGCTACACCTTC	CSALGDYGYTF
TRBV25-1	NA	TRBJ1-1	NA	TGTGCCAGCAGGGCTTTAGGCCCCAACACTGAAGCTTTCTTT	CASRALGPNTEAFF
TRBV3-1	NA	TRBJ2-7	few	TGTGCCAGCAGCACCACCGTCGTTCCCTACGAGCAGTACTTC	CASSTTVVPYEQYF
TRBV15	NA	TRBJ2-1	few	TGTGCCACCAGCACCCCGGGGCGACAGGCTACGGGCCTCAAGCTCTCCTACAATGAGCAGTTCTTC	CATSTPGRQATGLKLSYNEQFF
TRBV20-1	NA	TRBJ2-7	once	TGCAGTGCTAGAGTAGGAACCGAGCAGTACTTC	CSARVGTEQYF
TRBV2	NA	TRBJ2-5	NA	TGTGCCCTCCGGGTACAGGCCCGCCAAGAGACCCAGTACTTC	CALRVQARQETQYF
TRBV12-3/TRBV12-4	NA	TRBJ2-3	few	TGTGCCAGCAGCCGTGTAGATACGCAGTATTTT	CASSRVDTQYF
TRBV29-1	NA	TRBJ2-1	NA	TGCAGCGGTAACTCCAATGAGCAGTTCTTC	CSGNSNEQFF
TRBV5-1	TRBD2	TRBJ2-1	NA	TGCGCCAGCAGCTTCCTAGCGGGAGAACTCACTGAGCAGTTCTTC	CASSFLAGELTEQFF
TRBV20-1	TRBD2	TRBJ2-7	NA	TGCAGTGCTACATTTAGGACTAGCCCCTACGAGCAGTACTTC	CSATFRTSPYEQYF
TRBV4-1	TRBD1	TRBJ2-4	NA	TGCGCCAGCAGCCCAAATCCGGGACAGCTAGCCAAAAACATTCAGTACTTC	CASSPNPGQLAKNIQYF
TRBV5-6	TRBD2	TRBJ2-4	NA	TGTGCCAGCAGCCCCCTAAGCGGGGGCCTAAAAAACATTCAGTACTTC	CASSPLSGGLKNIQYF
TRBV12-3/TRBV12-4	TRBD1	TRBJ2-7	few	TGTGCCAGCAGCCAGACGACAGGGACCCACGAGCAGTACTTC	CASSQTTGTHEQYF
TRBV5-1	NA	TRBJ2-1	NA	TGCGCCAGCAGCTTAGGACCTAGGGCCTACAATGAGCAGTTCTTC	CASSLGPRAYNEQFF
TRBV6-5	TRBD2	TRBJ2-7	NA	TGTGCCAGCAGTTACTCCAGGACTAGCGGGAGGGCATACGAGCAGTACTTC	CASSYSRTSGRAYEQYF
TRBV7-2	NA	TRBJ2-3	NA	TGTGCCAGCAGCTTAGCGTGGTCAGATACGCAGTATTTT	CASSLAWSDTQYF
TRBV30	NA	TRBJ2-7	NA	TGTGCCTGGAGTGATGGAGCAGGCTCCTACGAGCAGTACTTC	CAWSDGAGSYEQYF
TRBV29-1	NA	TRBJ2-7	NA	TGCAGCGTTCGGGTTAACGAGCAGTACTTC	CSVRVNEQYF
TRBV20-1	NA	TRBJ2-7	NA	TGCAGTGCTAGAGATCCGCACGAGCAGTACTTC	CSARDPHEQYF
TRBV7-3	NA	TRBJ2-6	NA	TGTGCCAGCAGCTTAACTCCGGGGAAGCAAGCTGGGGCCAACGTCCTGACTTTC	CASSLTPGKQAGANVLTF
TRBV5-1	NA	TRBJ2-7	NA	TGCGCCAGCAGCTTGGATCTGGGGTCGGTCGAGCAGTACTTC	CASSLDLGSVEQYF
TRBV6-4	TRBD2	TRBJ2-5	few	TGTGCCAGCAGGATACTAGCGGGGGGTTGGGAGACCCAGTACTTC	CASRILAGGWETQYF
TRBV7-2	NA	TRBJ2-4	NA	TGTGCCAGCAGCCTCCGGGTGGTTGGGGCCAAAAACATTCGGTACTTC	CASSLRVVGAKNIRYF
TRBV12-3/TRBV12-4	NA	TRBJ2-7	NA	TGTGCCAGCAGTCCCTCCGGGATCTCCTACGAGCAGTACTTC	CASSPSGISYEQYF
TRBV3-1	NA	TRBJ1-2	NA	TGTGCCAGCAGCCAAGTCCCCGGTGGCTACACCTTC	CASSQVPGGYTF
TRBV29-1	NA	TRBJ1-1	NA	TGCAGCGCCACAGGATTCCCTTTGAACACTGAAGCTTTCTTT	CSATGFPLNTEAFF
TRBV7-7	NA	TRBJ2-7	NA	TGTGCCAGCAGCCCAATTCCGGGGGAATCCTACGAGCAGTACTTC	CASSPIPGESYEQYF
TRBV5-1	NA	TRBJ2-7	NA	TGCGCCAGCAGCTTGTGGGCATCCTACGAGCAGTACTTC	CASSLWASYEQYF
TRBV10-3	NA	TRBJ1-6	once	TGTGCCATCAAACAGGCCTCTGGTTCACCCCTCCACTTT	CAIKQASGSPLHF
TRBV5-1	NA	TRBJ1-5	few	TGCGCCAGCAGCTTGGGGGCGGGTGGTCAGCCCCAGCATTTT	CASSLGAGGQPQHF
TRBV29-1	NA	TRBJ1-1	once	TGCAGCGTTGAAAACCGGATGAACACTGAAGCTTTCTTT	CSVENRMNTEAFF
TRBV7-3	TRBD2	TRBJ2-3	NA	TGTGCCAGCAGCCCCTCACTAGCGGGAGAAATAGATACGCAGTATTTT	CASSPSLAGEIDTQYF
TRBV28	TRBD2	TRBJ2-3	many	TGTGCCAGCAGTGTCACTAGCGGGGGGACAGATACGCAGTATTTT	CASSVTSGGTDTQYF
TRBV6-1	TRBD1	TRBJ2-5	NA	TGTGCCAGCAGTGATAACAGGGGCATACAAGAGACCCAGTACTTC	CASSDNRGIQETQYF
TRBV12-3/TRBV12-4	NA	TRBJ2-5	NA	TGTGCCAGCAGTTTAGAGGGCCGCCAAGGGGAGACCCAGTACTTC	CASSLEGRQGETQYF
TRBV29-1	NA	TRBJ2-7	NA	TGCAGCGTTGGTGCCCAGGGCATATACGAGCAGTACTTC	CSVGAQGIYEQYF
TRBV29-1	NA	TRBJ2-5	few	TGCAGCGTTGAAGATTCCAGGGAACGGACCCAGTACTTC	CSVEDSRERTQYF
TRBV7-2	TRBD2	TRBJ2-1	NA	TGTGCCAGCAGCTTACGGACACTAGCGGGAGGGCTCAATGAGCAGTTCTTC	CASSLRTLAGGLNEQFF
TRBV18	TRBD1	TRBJ2-7	NA	TGTGCCAGCTCGCCCGGGGACAGGGGTGACGAGCAGTACTTC	CASSPGDRGDEQYF
TRBV20-1	TRBD2	TRBJ2-5	many	TGCAGTGCTAGAGCCCCAGCGGGAGAGCGGGAGACCCAGTACTTC	CSARAPAGERETQYF
TRBV29-1	NA	TRBJ1-2	NA	TGCAGCATCCCTCCCCAAACCCTCTCGTCAGGGGAGGACTATGGCTACACCTTC	CSIPPQTLSSGEDYGYTF
TRBV4-1	NA	TRBJ1-1	NA	TGCGCCAGCAGCCAAGATCTGGGAGGAACTGAAGCTTTCTTT	CASSQDLGGTEAFF
TRBV6-1	TRBD1	TRBJ1-2	NA	TGTGCCAGCAGTGCCCATAAGACAGGGTTGGGGGACTATGGCTACACCTTC	CASSAHKTGLGDYGYTF
TRBV13	TRBD2	TRBJ2-7	few	TGTGCCAGCAGCCCCCGTGGTAGCGGGAGTGGCTACGAGCAGTACTTC	CASSPRGSGSGYEQYF
TRBV4-1	TRBD2	TRBJ2-1	NA	TGCGCCAGCAGCCAAGACTCGGGACTAGCGGGAGGATGGTACAATGAGCAGTTCTTC	CASSQDSGLAGGWYNEQFF
TRBV2	TRBD2	TRBJ2-7	NA	TGTGCCAGCAGCGAAGCTAGCGGGATCGCCTACGAGCAGTACTTC	CASSEASGIAYEQYF